This TCR beta chain originates from a study of CD8 T cells in ankylosing spondylitis. Trimming cost V 0 bases and J 3 bases, with 6 bases left between them. The CDR3 sequence is 13 residues long. Germline V lookup: CDR1 SGDLS, CDR2 YYNGEE. Libraries of TCR beta came from quantitative 5'-RACE with molecular barcodes. TCRdb itself ran the 5' RACE reads through MiXCR, one entry per CDR3 protein. The sample shows 200,000 to 300,000 distinct CDR3 sequences, more than 20% of them seen only once. The chain is built from TRBV9 and TRBJ1-2; no reliable D call. The TCR comes from a male donor with ankylosing spondylitis or in good health (not recorded which). The sequenced sample consisted of blood, either unsorted or a sorted T cell fraction (not recorded which). This CDR3 is CASSVASDYGYTF. Written as DNA, the CDR3 is TGTGCCAGCAGCGTAGCTTCCGACTATGGCTACACCTTC.